This is a list of T cell receptor beta chains from one sample in a study of cytomegalovirus exposure and HLA in healthy donors. Using immunoSEQ multiplex PCR, the repertoire was profiled, and TCRdb retains in-frame clones only, with some absent. The listing records fewer than 50,000 clones. Sequencing was done on a sample of PBMCs. These receptor sequences come from a male donor in good health and CMV-seronegative. Both conserved end residues are trimmed from each CDR3.

CDR3aa | len | j_gene | v_gene
ASRMRASNTGELF | 13 | TRBJ2-2 | TRBV6-5
ASSPWVGGIYEQY | 13 | TRBJ2-7 | TRBV5-8
ASSLSATNEKLF | 12 | TRBJ1-4 | TRBV9
ASSVAVEDTQY | 11 | TRBJ2-3 | TRBV9
ASRTSENTGELF | 12 | TRBJ2-2 | TRBV2
ASSSSGDSNTGELF | 14 | TRBJ2-2 | TRBV11-3
ASSPLGTGEGYGYT | 14 | TRBJ1-2 | TRBV5-6
ASSMAIAGGPSTDTQY | 16 | TRBJ2-3 | TRBV19
ASSPRGHQPQH | 11 | TRBJ1-5 | TRBV18
ASRAQGEVNTGELF | 14 | TRBJ2-2 | TRBV6-4
AIRGQGRYNEQF | 12 | TRBJ2-1 | TRBV10-3
ASTTSGGYNEQF | 12 | TRBJ2-1 | TRBV5-1
ASRRKETQY | 9 | TRBJ2-5 | TRBV10-2
ASSPASVGYGYT | 12 | TRBJ1-2 | TRBV6-5
ASSALAGAPDTQY | 13 | TRBJ2-3 | TRBV7-2
ASSRVQGGEKLF | 12 | TRBJ1-4 | TRBV19
ASSLGPGLAGAEQY | 14 | TRBJ2-7 | TRBV5-1
ATKRLSGGFGEQF | 13 | TRBJ2-1 | TRBV6-4
ASSQERARGGVVYEQY | 16 | TRBJ2-7 | TRBV4-1
ASSLDVTSGQIYEQY | 15 | TRBJ2-7 | TRBV5-1
ASSQPRQNTEAF | 12 | TRBJ1-1 | TRBV4-1
ASSLAVGTASSPYEQY | 16 | TRBJ2-7 | TRBV7-9
ATGRGGRTGELF | 12 | TRBJ2-2 | TRBV27
ASRRQGVAGANVLT | 14 | TRBJ2-6 | TRBV7-8
AGKLWRGAYEQY | 12 | TRBJ2-7 | TRBV28
ASSALREVNYGYT | 13 | TRBJ1-2 | TRBV7-8
AIPGSNSNQPQH | 12 | TRBJ1-5 | TRBV28
ATSRDRAGGGYGYT | 14 | TRBJ1-2 | TRBV15
ATRGQGTLNEQF | 12 | TRBJ2-1 | TRBV6-1
ASLLSTHGYT | 10 | TRBJ1-2 | TRBV28
ASSQLAGWDEQF | 12 | TRBJ2-1 | TRBV14
ASSLGTSGEVTGELF | 15 | TRBJ2-2 | TRBV7-3
AIRTREGVYNEQF | 13 | TRBJ2-1 | TRBV7-9
ASSYHSSNYGYT | 12 | TRBJ1-2 | TRBV28
ASNTGIGSTQY | 11 | TRBJ2-3 | TRBV2
AWSQGGWTEAF | 11 | TRBJ1-1 | TRBV30
ASTHDRGMNTEAF | 13 | TRBJ1-1 | TRBV19
AWSVYRDQPQH | 11 | TRBJ1-5 | TRBV30
ASREKGWSYEQY | 12 | TRBJ2-7 | TRBV2
ASSEGDREGTEAF | 13 | TRBJ1-1 | TRBV19
ASSPTGETQY | 10 | TRBJ2-5 | TRBV7-3
ASSPSLTSGSKNEQF | 15 | TRBJ2-1 | TRBV18
SVPSVNEQF | 9 | TRBJ2-1 | TRBV29-1
ASSPDRGPNYGYT | 13 | TRBJ1-2 | TRBV6-6
ASSAQGQGYT | 10 | TRBJ1-2 | TRBV27
ASSLGQGRNTGELF | 14 | TRBJ2-2 | TRBV18
ASSPRTGGESEAF | 13 | TRBJ1-1 | TRBV6-1
ASSSTTAYEQY | 11 | TRBJ2-7 | TRBV5-1
ASSHPGLYTGELF | 13 | TRBJ2-2 | TRBV4-1
AVGASENNEQF | 11 | TRBJ2-1 | TRBV7-9
ASTGRYGNEQF | 11 | TRBJ2-1 | TRBV6-1
ASSVDGGRDTIY | 12 | TRBJ1-3 | TRBV9